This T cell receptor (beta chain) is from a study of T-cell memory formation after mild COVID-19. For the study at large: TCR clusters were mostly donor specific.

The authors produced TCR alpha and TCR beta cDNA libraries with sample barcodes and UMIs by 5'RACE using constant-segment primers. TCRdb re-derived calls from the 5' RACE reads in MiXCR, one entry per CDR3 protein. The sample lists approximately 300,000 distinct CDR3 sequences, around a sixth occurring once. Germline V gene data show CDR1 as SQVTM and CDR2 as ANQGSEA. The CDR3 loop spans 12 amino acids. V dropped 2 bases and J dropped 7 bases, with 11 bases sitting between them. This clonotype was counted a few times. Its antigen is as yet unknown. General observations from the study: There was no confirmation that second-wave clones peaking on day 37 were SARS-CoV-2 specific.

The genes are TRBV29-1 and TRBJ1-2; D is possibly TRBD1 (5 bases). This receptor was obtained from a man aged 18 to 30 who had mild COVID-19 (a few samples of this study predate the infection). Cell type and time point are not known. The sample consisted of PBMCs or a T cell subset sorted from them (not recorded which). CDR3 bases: TGCAGCGTTGAATTCAGGGAATCTGGCTACACCTTC. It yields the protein CSVEFRESGYTF.